This T cell receptor (beta chain) was recovered during a study of cytomegalovirus exposure and HLA in healthy donors. Remarks on this clone: Its matching antigen is unknown.

Study-level points and caveats: First-cohort TCR clusters were later found to tend to co-occur in the approximately 120 validation repertoires. The listing of fewer than 200 TCR beta chains classed them as cytomegalovirus-associated. Some public TCRs appeared in many individuals, while most sequences were rare.

The donors belonged to the roughly 120-subject validation cohort, separate from the approximately 670-subject first cohort. The CDR3 consists of 16 residues. Germline CDR1 is MNHEY and CDR2 is SMNVEV (reference sequence). The V segment lost 2 bases and the J segment 7 bases; nucleotides outside the gene matches: 4. Data came from immunoSEQ multiplex PCR; TCRdb stores just in-frame clones and leaves some out. The sample consists of 220,000 or so clones, about nine tenths of them appearing once. This TCR was recovered from a woman aged 18-35 years in good health and CMV-seronegative. The specimen sequenced was PBMCs. V is TRBV27 and J is TRBJ2-1; 14 bases line up with TRBD2. The CDR3 DNA is TGTGCCAGCAGTTTAGGAGGGACTAGCGGGAGAAATGAGCAGTTCTTC. It translates to CASSLGGTSGRNEQFF.